The TCR beta chain under discussion was sequenced for a study of beta chain features in type 1 diabetes. The study's findings and limits: When VDJ junctions were examined, type 1 diabetes patients showed fewer insertions and more deletions. Sampled from patients, naive, central memory and Treg TCRB repertoires appeared more similar than those sampled from healthy donors. The question left open here concerned HLA type influencing TCRB rearrangement. Cells with high TCR expression could be over-represented by cDNA sequencing.

A remark on this clone: Antigen unknown.

Trimming cost V 6 bases and J 4 bases; bases outside gene matches: 6. Germline values: CDR1 MNHEY, CDR2 SVGAGI. This CDR3 has 15 amino acids. The isolated RNA, all of it, was reverse transcribed, so expressed TCRB transcripts were what got sequenced. The data were produced by immunoSEQ multiplex PCR, yet TCRdb's version contains in-frame clones alone and is incomplete. This sample has around 350,000 clones; 10% to 15% occur once, and the top ten carry less than 0.02%. The sequenced material came from naive CD4+ T cells from blood. The rearrangement joins TRBV6-5 to TRBJ2-6; 7 bases match TRBD1. This clonotype was sampled from a man aged 18 to 30 in good health. The CDR3 region has the DNA TGTGCCAGCAGCTCTACAGGGGTAGGGGCCAACGTCCTGACTTTC. The encoded protein is CASSSTGVGANVLTF.